A selection of T cell receptor beta chains follows, all from one sample in a study of T and B cells in COVID-19 patients. TCRdb reprocessed the multiplex PCR reads with MiXCR, giving one entry per CDR3 protein. The data show about 4,100 distinct CDR3 sequences, roughly 26% seen once. Sequencing was done on a sample of blood. The receptor source for this set is a human donor with active COVID-19. Each CDR3 is given with its conserved first and last residue. A D gene is named only where the DNA matches it firmly. The listing skips clone size in some rows; elsewhere it reads once, few, many or a size class.

J gene	V gene	clone size	D gene	CDR3 DNA	CDR3 protein
TRBJ2-7	TRBV19	medium-sized	TRBD2	TGTGCCAGTAGTATAGATGGCGGGGGATCCTACGAGCAGTACTTC	CASSIDGGGSYEQYF
TRBJ2-7	TRBV29-1	large	TRBD1	TGCAGCGTTGAAATAGGGCAGGGGGCCTACGAGCAGTACTTC	CSVEIGQGAYEQYF
TRBJ1-6	TRBV5-1	NA	NA	TGCGCCAGCAGATCATCAGGGGCGCGGAATTCACCCCTCCACTTT	CASRSSGARNSPLHF
TRBJ2-2	TRBV7-9	NA	TRBD2	TGTGCCAGCAGCTTATTAGCGGGGGTCACCGGGGAGCTGTTTTTT	CASSLLAGVTGELFF
TRBJ1-1	TRBV19	medium-sized	NA	TGTGCCAGTAGTCCTTCAGACAGACAAGCTTTCTTT	CASSPSDRQAFF
TRBJ2-1	TRBV7-3	NA	TRBD1	TGTGCCAGCAGTTCAGGACAGGGCTCCTACAATGAGCAGTTCTTC	CASSSGQGSYNEQFF
TRBJ1-5	TRBV6-5	NA	NA	TGTGCCAGCAATCCGGGCCGGGGCCAGCCCCAGCATTTT	CASNPGRGQPQHF
TRBJ1-1	TRBV29-1	medium-sized	NA	TGCAGCGTTGAAGGTCGGATGAACACTGAAGCTTTCTTT	CSVEGRMNTEAFF
TRBJ1-6	TRBV2	few	TRBD1	TGTGCCAGCCAGTTAATCGAGGGGGCAAGGAATTCACCCCTCCACTTT	CASQLIEGARNSPLHF
TRBJ2-1	TRBV18	medium-sized	NA	TGTGCCAGCTCACCGCGGACGGGGGCCGACAATGAGCAGTTCTTC	CASSPRTGADNEQFF